The T cell receptor beta chain described here comes from a study of memory CD4+ T cells and cytomegalovirus serostatus. In the study overall: Donors were healthy Belgian adults, fewer than ten CMV seropositive and fewer than 30 seronegative. Notes on the study in general: About 40% of the 164 known CMV-associated TCRbeta sequences appeared in CD4+ memory.

As regards this clone: Its antigen is currently unknown.

Original analysis: After removing out-of-frame reads, around 2,100,000 distinct TCRbeta sequences remained. Using immunoSEQ multiplex PCR, the repertoire was profiled, and TCRdb retains in-frame clones only, with some absent. D and trimming come from the DNA, and the V and J calls and clone size come from that table. The data show about 57,000 clones, with 65% to 80% seen just once and 0.65% to 0.9% held by the top ten. There are 15 residues in the CDR3. Trimming at V came to 7 bases and at J to 6 bases, leaving 12 bases not matched to a gene. The germline V gene encodes CDR1 MDHEN and CDR2 SYDVKM. Single viable CD3+CD4+CD8-CD45RO+ cells were sorted as the memory CD4+ T cells.

The TCR comes from an adult in good health and CMV-seronegative. The sequencing input was memory CD4+ T cells from blood. The V and J genes are TRBV28 and TRBJ2-4, with 7 bases lining up with TRBD2. The CDR3 DNA sequence: TGTGCCAGCAATTCCGTGTGGGGGGGGATAAACATTCAGTACTTC. This gives the protein CASNSVWGGINIQYF.